The 16 T cell receptor beta chains given below trace back to one sample, sequenced in a study of blood T cells in healthy people across ages. With a J-beta primer mix and a sample-barcoded 5' primer, a second PCR ran about 7 to 11 cycles. TCRdb independently ran MiXCR on the 5' RACE reads; one entry per CDR3 protein. The sample consists of 890,000 or so distinct CDR3 sequences, around 62% of them appearing once. Material for sequencing was blood. These receptor sequences come from a young man in good health.

The chain joins TRBV9 to TRBJ2-1; maybe TRBD1 (5 bases). The V gene's germline CDR1 is SGDLS and CDR2 YYNGEE. This CDR3 has 14 residues. Trimming removed 2 bases at V and 9 bases at J, with 15 bases between. This chain's CDR3 is CASSVGAPATEQFF. CDR3 bases: TGTGCCAGCAGCGTTGGGGCCCCGGCCACTGAGCAGTTCTTC.

V usage is TRBV29-1 and J usage is TRBJ2-1; TRBD2 matches 7 bases. This CDR3 contains 12 residues. V lost 4 bases, J lost 6 bases, and 3 bases stayed unmatched. Germline V gene data show CDR1 as SQVTM and CDR2 as ANQGSEA. CDR3 sequence (DNA): TGCAGCGTTGGGACTAGAGTCAATGAGCAGTTCTTC. It codes for CSVGTRVNEQFF.

V and J are TRBV28 and TRBJ2-7; D is perhaps TRBD1 (6 bases). V was shortened by 3 bases and J by 2 bases, with 11 bases between the two germline ends. This CDR3 region has 14 residues. Germline V gene lookup returns CDR1 MDHEN and CDR2 SYDVKM. The CDR3 DNA is TGTGCCAGCAGTTTTCAGGGGAGACCCTACGAGCAGTACTTC. It specifies CASSFQGRPYEQYF.

The CDR3 region has the DNA TGTGCCAGCAGCCAAGATCTGGTGGACTCCGGGACAGTCGACCCCGGGGAGCTGTTTTTT. This translates into CASSQDLVDSGTVDPGELFF. The J gene is TRBJ2-2, the V gene TRBV4-2; TRBD1 matches 7 bases. Germline CDR1 and CDR2: LGHNA and YNFKEQ. This CDR3 region has 20 residues. The V and J ends lost 0 bases and 6 bases, in that order; junction bases with no gene match: 19.

V and J are TRBV9 and TRBJ2-7, with 9 nucleotides matching TRBD2. The CDR3 runs 17 residues. Per the germline V gene, CDR1 is SGDLS and CDR2 is YYNGEE. The ends lost 0 bases at V and 7 bases at J; junction bases unmatched: 14. The CDR3 is CASSVGSSGGPTAEQYF. Here the CDR3 DNA reads TGTGCCAGCAGCGTAGGGAGTAGCGGGGGCCCCACGGCAGAGCAGTACTTC. The full variable domain, rest sourced from reference TRBV9 and TRBJ2-7, is DSGVTQTPKHLITATGQRVTLRCSPRSGDLSVYWYQQSLDQGLQFLIQYYNGEERAKGNILERFSAQQFPDLHSELNLSSLELGDSALYFCASSVGSSGGPTAEQYFGPGTRLTVT.

This clonotype has a single count. The chain carries TRBV28 and TRBJ2-5, with D perhaps matching TRBD1 (5 bases). CDR1 is MDHEN and CDR2 is SYDVKM in the germline V gene. This CDR3 contains 16 residues. V lost 3 bases, J lost 5 bases, and 19 bases lay in between. CDR3 amino acids: CASSFSSGLARETQYF. In DNA, the CDR3 is TGTGCCAGCAGTTTTAGTTCAGGGTTGGCTCGGGAGACCCAGTACTTC.

The rearrangement uses TRBV27 and TRBJ2-7; D tentatively fits TRBD1 or TRBD2 (6 bases each). CDR3 length: 15 residues. From germline, CDR1 is MNHEY and CDR2 SMNVEV (reference sequence). V was clipped by 6 bases and J by 2 bases, with 17 bases between them. The CDR3, as DNA: TGTGCCAGCAGCCCCTCGCCGGGGGCAACCTACGAGCAGTACTTC. It specifies CASSPSPGATYEQYF.

This sequence joins TRBV7-2 and TRBJ2-7; TRBD1 is a possible D gene (6 bases). Matching the DNA end better, TRBJ2-5 makes the J call doubtful. Germline CDR1 SGHTA, CDR2 FQGNSA. The CDR3 is 14 amino acids. The CDR3 DNA reads as TGTGCCAGCAGCTTAAGACTTAGGGGGGAGACCCAGTACTTC. As protein: CASSLRLRGETQYF.

Turning to this clonotype: With a much larger clone just one base away, this may be a read error. The chain employs TRBV18 and TRBJ2-4, with a weak D call TRBD1 (5 bases). This CDR3 comprises 13 residues. V lost 3 bases and J 13 bases, leaving 16 bases between the germline ends. Germline lookup yields CDR1 KGHSH and CDR2 LQKENI. This CDR3 is CASSPLGVGGQYF. The CDR3 nucleotides read TGTGCCAGCTCACCTTTAGGGGTAGGTGGGCAGTACTTC.

On this clonotype: One junction end disagrees with the germline gene, perhaps due to a read error. The chain is built from TRBV5-1 and TRBJ2-1, with 12 bases matching TRBD2. The germline V gene encodes CDR1 SGHRS and CDR2 YFSETQ. The CDR3 has 17 amino acids. CDR3 sequence reads: CASTLISPGTSGYEQFF. The DNA for the CDR3 is TGTGCCAGCACATTAATCAGTCCCGGGACTAGCGGGTATGAGCAGTTCTTC.

The chain employs TRBV7-9 and TRBJ2-4; D call uncertain. The DNA matches TRBJ2-7 better at its end, which makes the J call doubtful. The CDR3 consists of 14 residues. The germline CDR1 and CDR2 sequences are SEHNR and FQNEAQ (reference sequence). CDR3 sequence reads: CASSLGRFTYEQYF. For the CDR3, the DNA is TGTGCCAGCAGCTTAGGACGTTTCACCTACGAGCAGTACTTC.

This chain joins TRBV6-5 and TRBJ2-7; D call uncertain. Trimming cost V 0 bases and J 4 bases, with 16 bases left between them. Per germline, CDR1 MNHEY and CDR2 SVGAGI. This CDR3 contains 16 residues. CDR3 nucleotides: TGTGCCAGCAGTTACTCCACGGTCCGGGTGGGGTACGAGCAGTACTTC. Translation: CASSYSTVRVGYEQYF.

This chain uses TRBV27 with TRBJ1-4; D gene ambiguous. Germline loops: CDR1 MNHEY, CDR2 SMNVEV (reference sequence). Between the trimmed V and J ends, which lost 5 bases and 0 bases, there was a span of 16 bases. The CDR3 length is 17 residues. The CDR3 nucleotides are TGTGCCAGCAGTCCCGGCGCAGCAGATCCAACTAATGAAAAACTGTTTTTT. This encodes CASSPGAADPTNEKLFF.

This clonotype was seen more than once but under ten times. The V and J genes are TRBV9 and TRBJ2-7, with 9 positions matching TRBD1. V dropped 4 bases and J dropped 4; count of bases not matched to a gene: 6. Per germline, CDR1 SGDLS and CDR2 YYNGEE. This CDR3 has 14 amino acids. CDR3 nucleotides: TGTGCCAGCAGCACTCGGACAGGGGAGTACGAGCAGTACTTC. This gives the protein CASSTRTGEYEQYF.

This chain joins TRBV29-1 and TRBJ2-7, with D hard to call. V was clipped by 5 bases and J by 1 base, with 6 bases between them. The germline V gene has CDR1 SQVTM and CDR2 ANQGSEA. CDR3 length: 11 amino acids. The CDR3 protein is CSVSVSYEQYF. CDR3 DNA sequence: TGCAGCGTTTCCGTATCCTACGAGCAGTACTTC.

The rearrangement links TRBV7-8 to TRBJ2-7, with TRBD1 matching over 9 bases. V gave up 5 bases and J gave up 7 bases; unmatched junction bases: 12. The length of the CDR3 is 15 residues. In germline, CDR1 is SGHVS, CDR2 FQNEAQ. CDR3 protein: CASSPRTGASGEQYF. CDR3 DNA sequence: TGTGCCAGCAGCCCAAGGACAGGGGCCTCTGGGGAGCAGTACTTC.